This T cell receptor beta chain emerged from a study of CD8 T cell repertoires and HIV-1 epitope variants. For this clone: Its antigen is not identified.

Assay: immunoSEQ multiplex PCR; the TCRdb copy retains only in-frame clones and omits some. The data hold about 5,600 clones, with less than 65% observed a single time. This clonotype was obtained from a male donor with HIV. Input material: cultured CD8+ T cells derived from PBMCs.

The chain's CDR3 is CASSLGLAGDRDEQFF. The CDR3 DNA reads TGTGCCAGCAGCTTAGGACTAGCGGGAGATCGGGATGAGCAGTTCTTC. V gene TRBV11-2 combines with J gene TRBJ2-1, with TRBD2 matching over 12 bases. J gave up 8 bases and V 1 base, and 6 bases lay outside the gene matches. The germline V gene has CDR1 SGHAT and CDR2 FQNNGV. This CDR3 has 16 amino acids.